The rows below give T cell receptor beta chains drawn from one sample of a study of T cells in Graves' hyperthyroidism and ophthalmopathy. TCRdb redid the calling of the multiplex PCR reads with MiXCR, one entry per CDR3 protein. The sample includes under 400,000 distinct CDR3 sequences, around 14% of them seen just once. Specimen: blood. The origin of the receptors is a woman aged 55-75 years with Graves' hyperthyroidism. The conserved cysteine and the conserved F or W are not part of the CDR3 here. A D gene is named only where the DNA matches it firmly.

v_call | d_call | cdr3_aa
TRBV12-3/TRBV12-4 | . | ASSLAPPGVETQY
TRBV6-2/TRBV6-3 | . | ASSYSRFPGGQPQH
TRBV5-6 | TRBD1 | ASSLGQGFYGYT
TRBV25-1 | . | ASRRGGLTDTQY
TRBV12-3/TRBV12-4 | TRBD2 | ASRPGLAGVGTQY
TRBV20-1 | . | SARDVEGLF
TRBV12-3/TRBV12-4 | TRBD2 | ASSPGLAGAADTQY
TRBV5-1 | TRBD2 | ASTPGLAASLNYNEQF
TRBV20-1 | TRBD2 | SARVAGLAGGTYEQY
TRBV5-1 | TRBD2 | ASSTLAGDESKNIQY
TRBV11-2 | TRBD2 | ASRGSRGRAINEQF
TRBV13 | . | ASSRLTQNNEQF
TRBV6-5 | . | ASSLTIPPDTQY
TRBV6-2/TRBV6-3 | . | ASSLRDYEQY
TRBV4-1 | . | ASSQRGLSNQPQH
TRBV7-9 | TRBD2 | ASSLGLAGRETQY
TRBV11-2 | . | ASSLDGGAGANVLT
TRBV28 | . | ASQFRIPNTGELF
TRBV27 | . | ASSTGRAETQY
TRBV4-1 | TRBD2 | ASSFGGGRGHSYEQY